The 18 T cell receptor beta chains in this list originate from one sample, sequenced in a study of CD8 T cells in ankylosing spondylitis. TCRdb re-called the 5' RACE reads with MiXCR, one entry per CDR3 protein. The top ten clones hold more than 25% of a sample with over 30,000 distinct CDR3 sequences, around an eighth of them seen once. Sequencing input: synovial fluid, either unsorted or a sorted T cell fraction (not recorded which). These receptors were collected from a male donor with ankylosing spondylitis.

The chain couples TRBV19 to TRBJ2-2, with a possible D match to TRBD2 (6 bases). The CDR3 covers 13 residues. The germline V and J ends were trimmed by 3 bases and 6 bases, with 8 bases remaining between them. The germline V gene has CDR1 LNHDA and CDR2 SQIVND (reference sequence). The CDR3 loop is CASSMWGAGELFF. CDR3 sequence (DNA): TGTGCCAGTAGTATGTGGGGGGCCGGGGAGCTGTTTTTT.

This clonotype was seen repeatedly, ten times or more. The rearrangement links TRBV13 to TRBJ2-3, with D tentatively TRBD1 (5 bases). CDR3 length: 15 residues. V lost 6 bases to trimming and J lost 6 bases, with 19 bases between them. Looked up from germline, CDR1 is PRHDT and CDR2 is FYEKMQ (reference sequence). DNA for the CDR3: TGTGCCAGCAGTCTTCTAGACCAGGGTCGGGATACGCAGTATTTT. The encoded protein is CASSLLDQGRDTQYF. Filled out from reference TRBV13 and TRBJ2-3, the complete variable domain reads AAGVIQSPRHLIKEKRETATLKCYPIPRHDTVYWYQQGPGQDPQFLISFYEKMQSDKGSIPDRFSAQQFSDYHSELNMSSLELGDSALYFCASSLLDQGRDTQYFGPGTRLTVL.

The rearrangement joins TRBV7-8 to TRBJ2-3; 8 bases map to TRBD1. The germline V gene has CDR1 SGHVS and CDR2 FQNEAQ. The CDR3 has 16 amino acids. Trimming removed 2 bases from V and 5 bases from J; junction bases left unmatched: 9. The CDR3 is CASSLLLQGAKDTQYF. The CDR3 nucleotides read TGTGCCAGCAGCTTACTCCTCCAGGGGGCGAAAGATACGCAGTATTTT.

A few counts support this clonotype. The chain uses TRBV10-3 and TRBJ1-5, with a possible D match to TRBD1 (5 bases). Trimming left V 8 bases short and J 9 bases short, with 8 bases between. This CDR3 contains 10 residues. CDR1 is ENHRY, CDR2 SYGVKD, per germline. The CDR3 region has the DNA TGTGCCATCGGGGGGTCGCCCCAGCATTTT. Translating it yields CAIGGSPQHF.

CDR3 nucleotides: TGCAGTGCTAGAGGGGGCTCCGGGGCGGGGGCCGCTGAAGCTTTCTTT. Protein sequence: CSARGGSGAGAAEAFF. The rearrangement joins TRBV20-1 to TRBJ1-1, with a tentative D call TRBD1 (6 bases). This CDR3 is built from 16 residues. The germline CDR1 and CDR2 sequences are DFQATT and SNEGSKA (reference sequence). Trimming removed 1 base at V and 6 bases at J, with 21 bases between.

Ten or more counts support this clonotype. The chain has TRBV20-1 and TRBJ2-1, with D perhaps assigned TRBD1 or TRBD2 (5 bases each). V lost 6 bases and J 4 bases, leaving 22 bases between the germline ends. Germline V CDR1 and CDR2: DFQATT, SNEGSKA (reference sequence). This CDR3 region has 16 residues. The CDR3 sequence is CSALTGAGDFYNEQFF. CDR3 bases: TGCAGTGCCCTGACCGGGGCAGGCGATTTTTACAATGAGCAGTTCTTC.

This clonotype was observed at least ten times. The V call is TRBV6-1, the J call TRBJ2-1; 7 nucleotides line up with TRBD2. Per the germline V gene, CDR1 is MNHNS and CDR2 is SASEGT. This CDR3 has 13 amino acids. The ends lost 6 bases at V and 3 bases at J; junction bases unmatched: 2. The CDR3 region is CASSRTSYNEQFF. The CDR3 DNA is TGTGCCAGCAGCCGGACTAGCTACAATGAGCAGTTCTTC.

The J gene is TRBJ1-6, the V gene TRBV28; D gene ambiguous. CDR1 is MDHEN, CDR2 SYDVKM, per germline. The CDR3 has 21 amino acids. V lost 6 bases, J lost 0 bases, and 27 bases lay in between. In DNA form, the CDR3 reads TGTGCCAGCAGCGCGGCAATGCAACTCATCCCGTGGAGCTCCTATAATTCACCCCTCCACTTT. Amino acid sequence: CASSAAMQLIPWSSYNSPLHF.

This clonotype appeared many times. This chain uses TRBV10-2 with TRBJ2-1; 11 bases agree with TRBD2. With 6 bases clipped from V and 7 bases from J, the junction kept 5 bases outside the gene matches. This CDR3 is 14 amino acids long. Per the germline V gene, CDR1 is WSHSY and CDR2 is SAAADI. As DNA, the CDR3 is TGCGCCAGCAGCACGACTAGCGGGAAGAATGAGCAGTTCTTC. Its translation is CASSTTSGKNEQFF.

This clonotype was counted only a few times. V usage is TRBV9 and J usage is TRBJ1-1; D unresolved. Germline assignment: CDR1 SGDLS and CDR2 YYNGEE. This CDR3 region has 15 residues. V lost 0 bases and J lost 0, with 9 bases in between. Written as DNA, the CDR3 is TGTGCCAGCAGCGTAGAGGCCACTATGAACACTGAAGCTTTCTTT. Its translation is CASSVEATMNTEAFF.

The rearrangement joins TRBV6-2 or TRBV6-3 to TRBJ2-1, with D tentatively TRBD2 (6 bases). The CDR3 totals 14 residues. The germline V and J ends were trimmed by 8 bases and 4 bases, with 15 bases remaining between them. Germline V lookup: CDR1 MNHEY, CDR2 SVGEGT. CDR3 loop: CASAPSGDYNEQFF. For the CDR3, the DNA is TGTGCCAGCGCCCCGTCGGGGGATTACAATGAGCAGTTCTTC.

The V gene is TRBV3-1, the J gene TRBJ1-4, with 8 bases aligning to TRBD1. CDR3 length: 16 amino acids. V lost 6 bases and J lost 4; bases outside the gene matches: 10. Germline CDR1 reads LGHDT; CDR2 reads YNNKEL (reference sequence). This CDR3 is CASRPRQGRDNEKLFF. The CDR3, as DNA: TGTGCCAGCAGACCCAGACAGGGGCGGGATAATGAAAAACTGTTTTTT.

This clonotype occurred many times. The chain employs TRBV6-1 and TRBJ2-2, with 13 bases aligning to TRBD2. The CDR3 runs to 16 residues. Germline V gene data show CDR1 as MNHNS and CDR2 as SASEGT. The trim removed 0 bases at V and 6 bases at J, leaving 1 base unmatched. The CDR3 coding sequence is TGTGCCAGCAGTGAAGCGGGACTAGCGGGATCCGGGGAGCTGTTTTTT. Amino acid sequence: CASSEAGLAGSGELFF.

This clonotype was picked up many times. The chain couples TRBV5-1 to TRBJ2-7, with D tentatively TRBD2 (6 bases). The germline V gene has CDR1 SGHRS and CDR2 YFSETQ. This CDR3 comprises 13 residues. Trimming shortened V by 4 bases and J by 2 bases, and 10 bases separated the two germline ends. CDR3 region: CASSAGRTYEQYF. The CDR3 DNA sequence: TGCGCCAGCAGCGCGGGACGGACCTACGAGCAGTACTTC. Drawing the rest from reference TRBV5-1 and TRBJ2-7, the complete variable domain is KAGVTQTPRYLIKTRGQQVTLSCSPISGHRSVSWYQQTPGQGLQFLFEYFSETQRNKGNFPGRFSGRQFSNSRSEMNVSTLELGDSALYLCASSAGRTYEQYFGPGTRLTVT.

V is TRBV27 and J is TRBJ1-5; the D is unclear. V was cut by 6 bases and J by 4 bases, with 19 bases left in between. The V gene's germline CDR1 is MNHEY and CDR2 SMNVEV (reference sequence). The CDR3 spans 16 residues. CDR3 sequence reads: CASRLQALTPNQPQHF. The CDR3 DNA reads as TGTGCCAGCAGACTCCAGGCCCTGACACCGAATCAGCCCCAGCATTTT.

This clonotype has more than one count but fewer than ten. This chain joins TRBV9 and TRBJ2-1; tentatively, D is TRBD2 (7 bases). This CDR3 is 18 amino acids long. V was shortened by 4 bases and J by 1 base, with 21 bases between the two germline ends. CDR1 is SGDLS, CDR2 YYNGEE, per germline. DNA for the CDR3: TGTGCCAGCAGCACCCGAGGGGGGGGCGGAGGTTCCTACAATGAGCAGTTCTTC. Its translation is CASSTRGGGGGSYNEQFF. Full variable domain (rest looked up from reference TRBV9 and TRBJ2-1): DSGVTQTPKHLITATGQRVTLRCSPRSGDLSVYWYQQSLDQGLQFLIQYYNGEERAKGNILERFSAQQFPDLHSELNLSSLELGDSALYFCASSTRGGGGGSYNEQFFGPGTRLTVL.

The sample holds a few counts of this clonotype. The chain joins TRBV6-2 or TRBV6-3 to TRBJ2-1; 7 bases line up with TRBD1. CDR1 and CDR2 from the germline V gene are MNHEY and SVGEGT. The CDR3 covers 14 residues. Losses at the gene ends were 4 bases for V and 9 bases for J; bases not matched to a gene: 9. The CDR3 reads CASSFRDSLAEQFF. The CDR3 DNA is TGTGCCAGCAGTTTCCGGGACAGCCTGGCTGAGCAGTTCTTC.

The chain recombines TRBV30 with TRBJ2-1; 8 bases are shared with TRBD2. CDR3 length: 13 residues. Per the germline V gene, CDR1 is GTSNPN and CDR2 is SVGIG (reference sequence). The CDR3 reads CGVDKRENNEQFF. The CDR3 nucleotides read TGTGGCGTTGACAAGCGGGAGAACAATGAGCAGTTCTTC.